The 8 T cell receptor beta chains in this list originate from one sample, sequenced in a study of T cells in Graves' hyperthyroidism and ophthalmopathy. What was amplified from RNA transcripts were TCR beta CDR3 regions. The HTBI set primed first-round TCR CDR3 RT-PCR. TCRdb itself ran the multiplex PCR reads through MiXCR, one entry per CDR3 protein. The profile shows around 600,000 distinct CDR3 sequences, roughly a sixth of them singletons. The sample consisted of blood. Receptors were obtained from a middle-aged woman with Graves' ophthalmopathy.

Many counts were recorded for this clonotype. This sequence joins TRBV28 and TRBJ2-3; D possibly matches TRBD1 or TRBD2 (5 bases each). The germline V and J ends were trimmed by 5 bases and 4 bases, with 16 bases remaining between them. The CDR3 totals 15 residues. Per germline, CDR1 MDHEN and CDR2 SYDVKM. The CDR3 sequence is CASSPGAGRADTQYF. The CDR3 DNA reads TGTGCCAGCAGTCCCGGGGCGGGCCGGGCAGATACGCAGTATTTT.

This clonotype has a count of ten or more. The chain couples TRBV3-1 to TRBJ2-7, with D hard to call. The CDR3 has 14 residues. Trimming removed 6 bases from V and 3 bases from J, with 15 bases in between. CDR1 is LGHDT, CDR2 YNNKEL, per germline (reference sequence). CDR3 sequence (DNA): TGTGCCAGCAGTCAAATGTTGGCAGGCTACGAGCAGTACTTC. Translated: CASSQMLAGYEQYF.

This clonotype has ten or more counts. The chain couples TRBV20-1 to TRBJ1-1; the D is unclear. The V gene lost 5 bases and the J gene lost 0 bases, with 16 bases spanning the gap. The germline gives CDR1 DFQATT, CDR2 SNEGSKA (reference sequence). This CDR3 comprises 15 residues. The CDR3 sequence: CSASSQQLMNTEAFF. The CDR3 nucleotides read TGCAGTGCTTCAAGTCAACAGTTAATGAACACTGAAGCTTTCTTT.

In this sample, this clonotype turned up many times. The CDR3 DNA follows: TGTGCCAGCACCCCGGGCGAGGGACTTAGCAATCAGCCCCAGCATTTT. Protein sequence: CASTPGEGLSNQPQHF. V is TRBV7-8 and J is TRBJ1-5, with D maybe TRBD1 (5 bases). The V end was cut by 7 bases, the J end by 0 bases, with 16 bases between. The CDR3 sequence is 16 residues long. Germline-derived CDR1 and CDR2 are SGHVS and FQNEAQ.

This clonotype was detected many times. The chain joins TRBV5-1 to TRBJ1-2; the match to TRBD1 covers 9 bases. The CDR3 length is 16 residues. With 4 bases clipped from V and 1 base from J, the junction kept 8 bases outside the gene matches. CDR1 SGHRS and CDR2 YFSETQ come from the germline V gene. The CDR3 DNA is TGCGCCAGCAGCCGCGGAACAGGGGGCGGTAACTATGGCTACACCTTC. This sequence encodes CASSRGTGGGNYGYTF.

The sample holds many counts of this clonotype. This chain connects TRBV30 to TRBJ2-5; either TRBD1 or TRBD2 may fit D (6 bases each). The CDR3 is made up of 13 amino acids. Germline V gene data show CDR1 as GTSNPN and CDR2 as SVGIG (reference sequence). The V end was cut by 0 bases, the J end by 5 bases, with 10 bases between. The CDR3 is CAWSVGGLETQYF. The CDR3, as DNA: TGTGCCTGGAGTGTGGGGGGCTTGGAGACCCAGTACTTC.

This clonotype has just a few counts. The rearrangement joins TRBV12-3 or TRBV12-4 to TRBJ1-3, with D possibly TRBD1 on 6 matching bases. Between the trimmed V and J ends, which lost 5 bases and 4 bases, there was a span of 15 bases. The CDR3 contains 15 residues. The DNA for the CDR3 is TGTGCCAGCAGTACTACCCAGGGGCCGGGAAACACCATATATTTT. This encodes CASSTTQGPGNTIYF.

The V call is TRBV29-1, the J call TRBJ1-2, with D uncertain. Germline CDR1 is SQVTM and CDR2 is ANQGSEA. This CDR3 has 12 residues. Deletions cut 3 bases from V and 5 bases from J, with 10 bases between. CDR3 sequence (DNA): TGCAGCGTTGACCAGGAGAATTATGGCTACACCTTC. Translated: CSVDQENYGYTF.